One sample yielded the 23 T cell receptor beta chains listed below, sequenced in a study of OX40 agonist ivuxolimab in advanced cancers. The repertoire was sequenced with immunoSEQ multiplex PCR; TCRdb's copy has only in-frame clones and lacks some. The sample yields some 39,000 clones, around 87% seen once. Sequencing was performed on CD4+ or CD8+ T cells sorted from blood, taken in a trial of the OX40 agonist ivuxolimab. These TCRs come from an adult with an advanced solid tumor such as melanoma, head and neck, liver or kidney cancer.

This rearrangement joins TRBV2 to TRBJ2-3; D gene ambiguous. Trimming removed 6 bases at V and 5 bases at J, with 12 bases between. CDR3 length: 13 amino acids. Germline V gene data show CDR1 as SNHLY and CDR2 as FYNNEI. CDR3 amino acids: CASRDLRRDTQYF. DNA of the CDR3: TGTGCCAGCAGGGACCTCCGACGAGATACGCAGTATTTT.

The chain links TRBV28 to TRBJ2-4; 7 bases match TRBD2. Germline CDR1 and CDR2: MDHEN and SYDVKM. The CDR3 is 15 residues long. With 7 bases clipped from V and 0 bases from J, the junction kept 6 bases outside the gene matches. The chain's CDR3 is CASMGGSIAKNIQYF. For the CDR3, the DNA is TGTGCCAGCATGGGCGGGAGTATAGCCAAAAACATTCAGTACTTC. The full variable domain, with the rest looked up from reference TRBV28 and TRBJ2-4, is DVKVTQSSRYLVKRTGEKVFLECVQDMDHENMFWYRQDPGLGLRLIYFSYDVKMKEKGDIPEGYSVSREKKERFSLILESASTNQTSMYLCASMGGSIAKNIQYFGAGTRLSVL.

The chain joins TRBV28 to TRBJ1-5, with D unclear. The V end lost 5 bases, the J end lost 3 bases, and 14 bases lay between the germline ends. Per germline, CDR1 MDHEN and CDR2 SYDVKM. CDR3 length equals 15 residues. The CDR3 DNA reads as TGTGCCAGCAGTCTCCGACAAACGTACAATCAGCCCCAGCATTTT. Translating it yields CASSLRQTYNQPQHF.

This clone is medium-sized within its sample. V usage is TRBV1 and J usage is TRBJ2-7; TRBD1 is taken as the D call from the table, unchecked against the DNA. TRBV1 is described as a pseudogene. The CDR3 is made up of 13 amino acids. This CDR3 is CTSSAGAAHEQYF. The CDR3 nucleotides are TGCACCAGCAGCGCTGGGGCAGCGCACGAGCAGTACTTC.

V gene TRBV5-5 combines with J gene TRBJ2-2; no reliable D call. Trimming stripped 0 bases from V and 7 bases from J, with 10 bases between. There are 14 residues in the CDR3. Germline V gene data show CDR1 as SGHKS and CDR2 as YYEKEE (reference sequence). The CDR3 nucleotides are TGTGCCAGCAGCTTGGAAGGTGGTTACGGGGAGCTGTTTTTT. It codes for CASSLEGGYGELFF.

This clone has just one count. The V and J genes are TRBV28 and TRBJ1-1; D remains ambiguous. V lost 3 bases and J lost 1, with 6 bases in between. The CDR3 is 13 amino acids. The V gene's germline CDR1 is MDHEN and CDR2 SYDVKM. This CDR3 reads CASSFTRNTEAFF. In nucleotides, the CDR3 is TGTGCCAGCAGTTTCACACGGAACACTGAAGCTTTCTTT.

The J gene is TRBJ2-7, the V gene TRBV11-3; no clear D gene. The CDR3 runs to 16 residues. CDR1 and CDR2 from the germline V gene are SGHNT and YENEEA. Trimming cost V 0 bases and J 3 bases, with 15 bases left between them. The CDR3 nucleotides read TGTGCCAGCAGCTTAGACCCTGTAATTTCTTTCTACGAGCAGTACTTC. Amino acids: CASSLDPVISFYEQYF.

This chain links TRBV4-2 with TRBJ2-7; TRBD2 is a possible D gene (6 bases). V shed 2 bases and J shed 3 bases, with 11 bases lying between them. CDR1 is LGHNA, CDR2 YNFKEQ, per germline. The CDR3 covers 14 residues. This chain's CDR3 is CASSQPGEGYEQYF. CDR3 bases: TGTGCCAGCAGCCAACCGGGAGAGGGCTACGAGCAGTACTTC.

The chain recombines TRBV28 with TRBJ2-6; TRBD1 might be the D (6 bases). This CDR3 has 15 amino acids. Deletions cut 5 bases from V and 2 bases from J, with 10 bases between. Germline loops: CDR1 MDHEN, CDR2 SYDVKM. The CDR3 DNA follows: TGTGCCAGCAGTCCCCACAGGGCTGGGGCCAACGTCCTGACTTTC. It encodes CASSPHRAGANVLTF.

This clone was observed a single time. The chain links TRBV4-1 to TRBJ1-3; D may be TRBD1 (5 bases). The CDR3 sequence is 15 residues long. The germline CDR1 and CDR2 sequences are MGHRA and YSYEKL. Trimming left V 0 bases short and J 2 bases short, with 8 bases between. The CDR3 spells CASSQDRVAGNTIYF. In nucleotides, the CDR3 is TGCGCCAGCAGCCAAGACAGGGTTGCTGGAAACACCATATATTTT.

Judged by abundance, this clone is medium-sized. The rearrangement links TRBV2 to TRBJ1-5, with unresolved D. This CDR3 contains 13 residues. Germline V gene lookup returns CDR1 SNHLY and CDR2 FYNNEI. V was cut by 8 bases and J by 4 bases, with 12 bases left in between. This chain's CDR3 is CASGREENQPQHF. The CDR3 nucleotides read TGTGCCAGCGGTCGCGAGGAAAATCAGCCCCAGCATTTT.

The chain employs TRBV28 and TRBJ2-3; D possibly corresponds to TRBD2 (5 bases). Germline V gene data show CDR1 as MDHEN and CDR2 as SYDVKM. Trimming removed 4 bases from V and 5 bases from J, with 7 bases in between. The CDR3 has 12 residues. For the CDR3, the DNA is TGTGCCAGCAGTTCCGGAGGAGATACGCAGTATTTT. Its translation is CASSSGGDTQYF.

The CDR3 loop reads CASSRNLQSGLAGLGHTQYF. The CDR3, as DNA: TGTGCCAGCAGCCGGAACCTCCAAAGCGGGCTAGCGGGTCTAGGGCATACGCAGTATTTT. The rearrangement uses TRBV4-2 and TRBJ2-3; 8 bases fit TRBD2. The trim removed 4 bases at V and 7 bases at J, leaving 25 bases unmatched. CDR1 is LGHNA and CDR2 is YNFKEQ in the germline V gene. CDR3 length: 20 amino acids.

This clone was recorded only once. CDR3 nucleotides: TGTGCCAGCCCCCGGGAACCCGGACTAGCGGGGGCTAGCACAGATACGCAGTATTTT. Encoded protein: CASPREPGLAGASTDTQYF. The chain is built from TRBV2 and TRBJ2-3, with 13 bases identical to TRBD2. CDR1 is SNHLY and CDR2 is FYNNEI in the germline V gene. J gave up 0 bases and V 8 bases, and 14 bases lay outside the gene matches. The CDR3 totals 19 residues.

For this clone: Other DNA sequences in this specimen translate into the identical CDR3. V and J are TRBV5-6 and TRBJ2-7, with TRBD2 as a possible D gene (5 bases). This CDR3 spans 15 amino acids. Per the germline V gene, CDR1 is SGHDT and CDR2 is YYEEEE. The ends were cut back, 3 bases at V and 9 bases at J, with 22 bases in the middle. The CDR3 DNA is TGTGCCAGCAGCTATAGAGGGCCCTCCTGGCCTGGGCAGTACTTC. Amino acid sequence: CASSYRGPSWPGQYF.

The chain joins TRBV15 to TRBJ2-1; D not certain. V was clipped by 0 bases and J by 9 bases, with 15 bases between them. Per the germline V gene, CDR1 is LNHNV and CDR2 is YYDKDF (reference sequence). The CDR3 contains 15 residues. The CDR3 bases are TGTGCCACCAGCAGAGATCCAACGGCCTCCTTTGAGCAGTTCTTC. Protein: CATSRDPTASFEQFF.

The J gene is TRBJ1-3, the V gene TRBV6-5, with D unresolved. Germline CDR1 and CDR2: MNHEY and SVGAGI. The CDR3 length is 15 residues. V was clipped by 1 base and J by 1 base, with 8 bases between them. CDR3 in amino acids: CASSYWPPSGNTIYF. The CDR3 DNA reads as TGTGCCAGCAGTTACTGGCCACCATCTGGAAACACCATATATTTT.

The chain carries TRBV13 and TRBJ2-6; D is undetermined. Per the germline V gene, CDR1 is PRHDT and CDR2 is FYEKMQ (reference sequence). The CDR3 length is 18 residues. Deletions cut 5 bases from V and 0 bases from J, with 17 bases between. CDR3 sequence (DNA): TGTGCCAGCAGCACGTATGACGGCTGGGTCTCTGGGGCCAACGTCCTGACTTTC. Protein product: CASSTYDGWVSGANVLTF.

This clone was observed once. The chain combines TRBV9 with TRBJ2-1, with TRBD2 matching 12 bases. Germline values: CDR1 SGDLS, CDR2 YYNGEE. Trimming removed 4 bases from V and 4 bases from J; junction bases left unmatched: 12. The CDR3 is 18 residues long. In DNA, the CDR3 is TGTGCCAGCAGCCCGACTAGCGGGAGAACCGGAGAATACAATGAGCAGTTCTTC. It translates to CASSPTSGRTGEYNEQFF.

The V call is TRBV7-2, the J call TRBJ1-5; TRBD1 is a possible D gene (5 bases). Germline CDR1 and CDR2: SGHTA and FQGNSA. V was clipped by 3 bases and J by 6 bases, with 12 bases between them. This CDR3 has 14 residues. CDR3 bases: TGTGCCAGCAGCTTTTTCGGGGCGAGTCAGCCCCAGCATTTT. Its translation: CASSFFGASQPQHF.

This sequence joins TRBV5-5 and TRBJ1-2; unclear D gene. The V and J ends lost 4 bases and 0 bases respectively, with 10 bases between them. CDR3 length equals 14 residues. CDR1 and CDR2 from the germline V gene are SGHKS and YYEKEE (reference sequence). This CDR3 reads CASSPDGANYGYTF. CDR3 DNA sequence: TGTGCCAGCAGCCCGGACGGAGCTAACTATGGCTACACCTTC. Combining the CDR3 with reference TRBV5-5 and TRBJ1-2 gives the whole variable domain DAGVTQSPTHLIKTRGQQVTLRCSPISGHKSVSWYQQVLGQGPQFIFQYYEKEERGRGNFPDRFSARQFPNYSSELNVNALLLGDSALYLCASSPDGANYGYTFGSGTRLTVV.

J is TRBJ2-5 and V is TRBV18; no firm D call. V was cut by 8 bases and J by 5 bases, with 9 bases left in between. CDR1 and CDR2 (germline): KGHSH, LQKENI. The CDR3 loop spans 11 amino acids. The CDR3: CASPVGETQYF. CDR3 DNA sequence: TGTGCCAGCCCCGTCGGGGAGACCCAGTACTTC.

About this clone: An end of the junction differs from the germline gene, which may be a read error. The chain uses TRBV7-4 and TRBJ1-5; possible D gene TRBD1, 6 bases. Germline CDR1 is SGHVT and CDR2 is SQSDAQ. The CDR3 runs 15 residues. Written as DNA, the CDR3 is TGTGCCAGCAGCTTAGTCACAGGGAGCAGTCAGCCCCAGCATTTT. Protein: CASSLVTGSSQPQHF.